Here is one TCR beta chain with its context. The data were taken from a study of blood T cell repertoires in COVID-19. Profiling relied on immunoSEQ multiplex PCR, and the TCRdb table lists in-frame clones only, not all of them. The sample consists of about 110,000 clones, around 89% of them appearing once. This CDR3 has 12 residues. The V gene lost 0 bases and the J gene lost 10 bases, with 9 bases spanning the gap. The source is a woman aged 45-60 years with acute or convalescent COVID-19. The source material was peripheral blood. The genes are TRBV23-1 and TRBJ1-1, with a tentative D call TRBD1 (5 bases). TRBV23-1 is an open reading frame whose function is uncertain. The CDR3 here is CASSQSAGGAFF. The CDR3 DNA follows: TGCGCCAGCAGTCAATCAGCGGGGGGAGCTTTCTTT.